The 32 T cell receptor beta chains reported below all come from one sample, sequenced in a study of T-cell reconstitution after alpha-beta-depleted transplantation in children. This sample's TCRbeta library carried unique molecular identifier barcodes. TCRdb re-called the PCR reads through MiXCR, storing one row per CDR3 protein. The data show about 260,000 distinct CDR3 sequences, with 11% seen just once and 20% to 30% held by the top ten. Source: peripheral blood, taken 180 days after TCRalphabeta/CD19-depleted stem cell transplant. The origin of the receptors is a male patient between 2 and 10 years old who had a stem cell transplant for chronic granulomatous disease, so the T cells may come from the graft donor.

For this clonotype: A much larger clonotype is one base distant, so this may be a read error. This rearrangement joins TRBV29-1 to TRBJ2-1; D unclear. Germline V gene lookup returns CDR1 SQVTM and CDR2 ANQGSEA. The CDR3 has 14 amino acids. Here the CDR3 reads CSVVAVSSYNEPFF. The CDR3 bases are TGCAGCGTTGTTGCGGTAAGCTCCTACAATGAGCCGTTCTTC.

The gene calls are TRBV7-2 and TRBJ2-3; 8 nucleotides line up with TRBD2. The J segment lost 8 bases and the V segment lost 3 bases, leaving 7 bases of the junction unmatched. The CDR3 extends over 14 amino acids. Germline assignment: CDR1 SGHTA and CDR2 FQGNSA. The CDR3 loop is CASSLGTSWATQYF. The CDR3 coding sequence is TGTGCCAGCAGCTTGGGGACTAGTTGGGCTACGCAGTATTTT.

In this sample, this clonotype turned up many times. The chain is built from TRBV7-8 and TRBJ2-7; 10 bases align to TRBD2. CDR3 length equals 16 residues. V shed 2 bases, J shed 5 bases, and the junction held 9 bases outside the gene matches. CDR1 SGHVS and CDR2 FQNEAQ come from the germline V gene. The CDR3 DNA sequence: TGTGCCAGCAGCTTATTGGTGGGTCTAGCGGGAGACGAGCAGTACTTC. This codes for CASSLLVGLAGDEQYF.

This clonotype was seen a handful of times. J is TRBJ2-3 and V is TRBV18; D tentatively fits TRBD1 or TRBD2 (5 bases each). Trimming cost V 3 bases and J 5 bases, with 6 bases left between them. CDR3 length: 12 amino acids. The germline V gene encodes CDR1 KGHSH and CDR2 LQKENI. The CDR3 nucleotides are TGTGCCAGCTCACCGGGGGAAGATACGCAGTATTTT. This translates into CASSPGEDTQYF.

This clonotype was seen ten or more times. The V and J genes are TRBV24-1 and TRBJ2-1; D is uncertain. The CDR3 runs to 13 residues. CDR1 is KGHDR and CDR2 is SFDVKD in the germline V gene. V dropped 1 base and J dropped 7 bases, with 7 bases sitting between them. The CDR3 protein is CATSDLLGNEQFF. The DNA for the CDR3 is TGTGCCACCAGTGATTTATTGGGAAATGAGCAGTTCTTC.

This clonotype was recorded at least ten times. The V and J genes are TRBV4-1 and TRBJ2-1; 9 bases align to TRBD2. In germline, CDR1 is MGHRA, CDR2 YSYEKL. After removal of 1 base from V and 7 bases from J, the junction contained 8 bases not matched to a gene. The CDR3 has 16 amino acids. In nucleotides, the CDR3 is TGCGCCAGCAGCCAAGTGGGCGGGAGGGCCGGAAATGAGCAGTTCTTC. Its protein product is CASSQVGGRAGNEQFF.

This rearrangement joins TRBV5-4 to TRBJ1-2; TRBD1 matches 8 bases. CDR1 and CDR2 (germline): SGHNT, YYREEE (reference sequence). This CDR3 has 14 amino acids. Trimming at V came to 3 bases and at J to 2 bases, leaving 3 bases not matched to a gene. The CDR3 DNA sequence: TGTGCCAGCAGCTCTAGGACAGGGAACTATGGCTACACCTTC. Encoded protein: CASSSRTGNYGYTF.

This clonotype was seen many times. The chain links TRBV27 to TRBJ2-7; TRBD2 matches 11 bases. This CDR3 has 15 residues. V trimming: 4 bases; J trimming: 2 bases; junction bases outside the gene matches: 4. The germline CDR1 and CDR2 sequences are MNHEY and SMNVEV (reference sequence). The CDR3 region is CASSSGTSGAYEQYF. CDR3 bases: TGTGCCAGCAGTTCAGGGACTAGCGGAGCCTACGAGCAGTACTTC.

This clonotype appeared many times. This rearrangement joins TRBV5-1 to TRBJ1-1, with unresolved D. From germline, CDR1 is SGHRS and CDR2 YFSETQ. The CDR3 runs to 16 residues. Trimming stripped 0 bases from V and 5 bases from J, with 17 bases between. In nucleotides, the CDR3 is TGCGCCAGCAGCTTGGCGGCCCGCCTGGGGAGGACTGAAGCTTTCTTT. This translates into CASSLAARLGRTEAFF.

To note about this clonotype: A much larger clone sits a single nucleotide away, making a read error possible. The CDR3 does not end in the conserved phenylalanine or tryptophan, so this is likely a read error. This chain uses TRBV27 with TRBJ2-1; D could derive from TRBD1 or TRBD2 (5 bases each). Deletions cut 5 bases from V and 3 bases from J, with 11 bases between. The CDR3 sequence is 14 residues long. Germline loops: CDR1 MNHEY, CDR2 SMNVEV (reference sequence). CDR3 in amino acids: CASSARDVYNEQFL. CDR3 in DNA: TGTGCCAGCAGTGCCCGGGACGTCTACAATGAGCAGTTCTTG.

This clonotype was counted ten times or more. The chain has TRBV20-1 and TRBJ2-3, with D unresolved. The CDR3 is made up of 14 amino acids. V lost 2 bases and J 4 bases, leaving 13 bases between the germline ends. Per germline, CDR1 DFQATT and CDR2 SNEGSKA (reference sequence). The CDR3 region is CSARSVGLSDTQYF. The CDR3 region has the DNA TGCAGTGCTAGATCTGTCGGGCTTTCAGATACGCAGTATTTT.

This clonotype was counted many times. This chain uses TRBV12-3 or TRBV12-4 with TRBJ2-3; possibly TRBD1 for D (6 bases). The CDR3 runs 18 residues. The germline V and J ends were trimmed by 2 bases and 1 base, with 19 bases remaining between them. This CDR3 is CASSLLTGTEGGTDTQYF. DNA for the CDR3: TGTGCCAGCAGTTTACTGACCGGCACAGAGGGGGGCACAGATACGCAGTATTTT.

In its sample, this clonotype was seen many times. Here the CDR3 DNA reads TGCAGTGCGCCAGCTAGCGGGGGACCCTACGAGCAGTACTTC. Protein: CSAPASGGPYEQYF. The gene calls are TRBV20-1 and TRBJ2-7, with 10 bases identical to TRBD2. CDR3 length: 14 amino acids. Germline CDR1 is DFQATT and CDR2 is SNEGSKA (reference sequence). The trim removed 6 bases at V and 2 bases at J, leaving 7 bases unmatched.

This clonotype came up many times. The gene calls are TRBV11-2 and TRBJ2-5; D possibly corresponds to TRBD2 (5 bases). The CDR3 consists of 18 residues. V was cut by 2 bases and J by 0 bases, with 19 bases left in between. Germline CDR1 is SGHAT and CDR2 is FQNNGV. The CDR3 DNA follows: TGTGCCAGCAGCTTATTGCGACTAACCGAGGCTTACCAAGAGACCCAGTACTTC. Protein: CASSLLRLTEAYQETQYF.

This clonotype was counted a few times. The rearrangement joins TRBV18 to TRBJ2-1; TRBD2 might be the D (6 bases). The germline V gene has CDR1 KGHSH and CDR2 LQKENI. The CDR3 has 14 amino acids. Trimming shortened V by 3 bases and J by 5 bases, and 11 bases separated the two germline ends. CDR3 coding DNA: TGTGCCAGCTCACCCTCGGGAGTAGACAATGAGCAGTTCTTC. It codes for CASSPSGVDNEQFF.

This clonotype appeared many times. V gene TRBV20-1 combines with J gene TRBJ2-1; the match to TRBD2 covers 10 bases. The CDR3 totals 13 residues. The germline CDR1 and CDR2 sequences are DFQATT and SNEGSKA (reference sequence). After removal of 5 bases from V and 5 bases from J, the junction contained 3 bases not matched to a gene. The chain's CDR3 is CSAWTSGHNEQFF. The CDR3, as DNA: TGCAGTGCTTGGACTAGCGGACACAATGAGCAGTTCTTC.

Many counts were recorded for this clonotype. The rearrangement links TRBV5-1 to TRBJ2-3; TRBD2 matches at 7 bases. CDR3 size: 16 residues. Germline loops: CDR1 SGHRS, CDR2 YFSETQ. V dropped 4 bases and J dropped 2; count of bases not matched to a gene: 10. The DNA for the CDR3 is TGCGCCAGCAGCCTAGGGCTAGCGGACATCACAGATACGCAGTATTTT. Amino acid sequence: CASSLGLADITDTQYF.

The genes are TRBV7-8 and TRBJ1-5; no definite D call. The V and J ends lost 0 bases and 3 bases respectively, with 6 bases between them. In germline, CDR1 is SGHVS, CDR2 FQNEAQ. There are 14 residues in the CDR3. The CDR3 bases are TGTGCCAGCAGCTTAGCGCTTTACAATCAGCCCCAGCATTTT. Its protein product is CASSLALYNQPQHF.

Points on this clonotype: A much more abundant neighbour one base away suggests this may be a read error. This chain connects TRBV5-5 to TRBJ1-3; 9 nucleotides line up with TRBD1. The length of the CDR3 is 17 residues. Germline CDR1 is SGHKS and CDR2 is YYEKEE (reference sequence). CDR3 bases: TGTGCCAGCAGCTCTTACAGGGGGCGATTTTCCGGAAAAACCATATATTTT. Translated, it gives CASSSYRGRFSGKTIYF.

There are many counts of this clonotype. The rearrangement joins TRBV7-2 to TRBJ1-4; TRBD1 aligns across 8 bases. This CDR3 has 16 amino acids. The ends lost 5 bases at V and 0 bases at J; junction bases unmatched: 5. Germline CDR1 reads SGHTA; CDR2 reads FQGNSA. CDR3 nucleotide sequence: TGTGCCAGCAGCCGTCCGACAGGGGCAACTAATGAAAAACTGTTTTTT. Its translation is CASSRPTGATNEKLFF.

This clonotype was picked up many times. The chain links TRBV27 to TRBJ2-7; the match to TRBD2 covers 7 bases. The CDR3 is made up of 17 amino acids. CDR1 and CDR2 (germline): MNHEY, SMNVEV (reference sequence). V dropped 2 bases and J dropped 0; count of bases not matched to a gene: 10. The CDR3 region is CASSLPRRKRDSYEQYF. CDR3 DNA: TGTGCCAGCAGTTTACCGCGCAGGAAGCGGGACTCCTACGAGCAGTACTTC.

This clonotype has just a few counts. The chain recombines TRBV7-9 with TRBJ1-1; D not certain. This CDR3 has 13 amino acids. Germline CDR1 and CDR2: SEHNR and FQNEAQ (reference sequence). The ends were cut back, 3 bases at V and 1 base at J, with 6 bases in the middle. DNA for the CDR3: TGTGCCAGCAGCTTTTTGGCGAACACTGAAGCTTTCTTT. Its protein product is CASSFLANTEAFF. Variable domain in full (rest from reference TRBV7-9 and TRBJ1-1): DTGVSQNPRHKITKRGQNVTFRCDPISEHNRLYWYRQTLGQGPEFLTYFQNEAQLEKSRLLSDRFSAERPKGSFSTLEIQRTEQGDSAMYLCASSFLANTEAFFGQGTRLTVV.

This clonotype appeared many times. V usage is TRBV29-1 and J usage is TRBJ2-7; 7 nucleotides line up with TRBD2. V dropped 4 bases and J dropped 3; count of bases not matched to a gene: 6. This CDR3 has 13 residues. Germline CDR1 SQVTM, CDR2 ANQGSEA. The CDR3 here is CSVGVGRIYEQYF. The DNA of the CDR3 is TGCAGCGTTGGAGTCGGGAGGATCTACGAGCAGTACTTC.

This clonotype appeared a few times. V is TRBV12-3 or TRBV12-4 and J is TRBJ2-7; 8 positions match TRBD2. Trimming removed 6 bases from V and 6 bases from J; junction bases left unmatched: 10. The length of the CDR3 is 14 residues. The CDR3 reads CASRPGLAGVEQYF. The CDR3 region has the DNA TGTGCCAGCAGGCCCGGACTAGCAGGGGTCGAGCAGTACTTC.

This clonotype came up many times. V gene TRBV20-1 combines with J gene TRBJ2-1; possibly TRBD2 for D (5 bases). In germline, CDR1 is DFQATT, CDR2 SNEGSKA (reference sequence). The V and J ends lost 3 bases and 4 bases respectively, with 13 bases between them. This CDR3 contains 14 residues. The CDR3 coding sequence is TGCAGTGCTAGCCCCCTAGCCGATTACAATGAGCAGTTCTTC. Protein: CSASPLADYNEQFF.

Details on this clonotype: This may arise from a read error, as a much more abundant clone is one base away. The V gene is TRBV6-1, the J gene TRBJ2-7; 7 nucleotides match TRBD1. The CDR3 loop spans 12 amino acids. V gave up 11 bases and J gave up 11 bases; unmatched junction bases: 15. Germline loops: CDR1 MNHNS, CDR2 SASEGT. The CDR3 here is CAVRPDRIVEYF. The CDR3 DNA follows: TGTGCCGTAAGGCCGGACAGGATCGTCGAGTACTTC.

Many counts were recorded for this clonotype. V is TRBV7-9 and J is TRBJ2-7, with 8 bases that match TRBD2. The germline V gene has CDR1 SEHNR and CDR2 FQNEAQ (reference sequence). The V gene end was trimmed by 3 bases and the J gene end by 3 bases; junction bases not matched to a gene: 4. The CDR3 runs 14 residues. As DNA, the CDR3 is TGTGCCAGCAGCTTTAGCGGGGCAAACTACGAGCAGTACTTC. Protein product: CASSFSGANYEQYF.

The table lists this clonotype with many counts. This chain connects TRBV7-8 to TRBJ2-2; possibly TRBD1 for D (6 bases). V shed 4 bases and J shed 4 bases, with 13 bases lying between them. Germline CDR1 SGHVS, CDR2 FQNEAQ. The CDR3 extends over 15 amino acids. The CDR3 coding sequence is TGTGCCAGCAGCTCATTCACAGGGACCACCGGGGAGCTGTTTTTT. It is translated as CASSSFTGTTGELFF.

In its sample, this clonotype was seen many times. This chain links TRBV7-2 with TRBJ1-2; 7 nucleotides line up with TRBD1. The CDR3 loop spans 13 amino acids. The ends lost 10 bases at V and 6 bases at J; junction bases unmatched: 11. The V gene's germline CDR1 is SGHTA and CDR2 FQGNSA. The CDR3: CATVTGRRNGYTF. CDR3 sequence (DNA): TGTGCCACCGTGACAGGGAGGCGCAATGGCTACACCTTC.

The chain is built from TRBV6-1 and TRBJ2-1; D unresolved. V dropped 7 bases and J dropped 6 bases, with 10 bases sitting between them. The CDR3 has 12 residues. The germline gives CDR1 MNHNS, CDR2 SASEGT. The CDR3 is CASIEPFNEQFF. CDR3 bases: TGTGCCAGCATCGAGCCGTTCAATGAGCAGTTCTTC.

This clonotype was detected only a few times. This chain connects TRBV28 to TRBJ2-3; D is possibly TRBD1 (5 bases). This CDR3 has 14 residues. V shed 4 bases and J shed 6 bases, with 14 bases lying between them. Per the germline V gene, CDR1 is MDHEN and CDR2 is SYDVKM. The CDR3 here is CASSSRQPVDTQYF. For the CDR3, the DNA is TGTGCCAGCAGTTCAAGACAGCCCGTGGATACGCAGTATTTT.

This clonotype was seen repeatedly, ten times or more. This sequence joins TRBV28 and TRBJ2-7; 10 bases are shared with TRBD1. The CDR3 sequence is 17 residues long. The trim removed 2 bases at V and 1 base at J, leaving 8 bases unmatched. Germline V gene data show CDR1 as MDHEN and CDR2 as SYDVKM. The CDR3 is CASSLSSAGQGSYEQYF. The CDR3, as DNA: TGTGCCAGCAGTTTAAGTTCGGCGGGACAGGGGTCCTACGAGCAGTACTTC. Based on the CDR3 plus reference TRBV28 and TRBJ2-7, the full variable domain is DVKVTQSSRYLVKRTGEKVFLECVQDMDHENMFWYRQDPGLGLRLIYFSYDVKMKEKGDIPEGYSVSREKKERFSLILESASTNQTSMYLCASSLSSAGQGSYEQYFGPGTRLTVT.